Below are 5 T cell receptor beta chains sequenced from a single sample in a study of cytomegalovirus exposure and HLA in healthy donors. Only in-frame clones appear in the TCRdb table, and some are missing; sequencing was by immunoSEQ multiplex PCR. The table has roughly 120,000 clones, 70% to 90% seen once; the top ten hold 1.5% to 2%. The sequenced material came from PBMCs. These receptors were collected from a man in his late teens or twenties in good health and CMV-seronegative.

The chain uses TRBV2 and TRBJ2-4, with D possibly matching TRBD1 (6 bases). The CDR3 loop spans 16 amino acids. The V gene lost 7 bases and the J gene lost 0 bases, with 16 bases spanning the gap. Germline-derived CDR1 and CDR2 are SNHLY and FYNNEI. The CDR3 here is CASTPRTDGAKNIQYF. The CDR3 DNA reads as TGTGCCAGCACTCCGAGGACAGACGGAGCCAAAAACATTCAGTACTTC.

The chain has TRBV20-1 and TRBJ2-1; D possibly corresponds to TRBD2 (6 bases). The germline V gene encodes CDR1 DFQATT and CDR2 SNEGSKA (reference sequence). With 3 bases removed from V and 12 bases from J, the gap between germline ends came to 12 bases. The CDR3 has 11 residues. Written as DNA, the CDR3 is TGCAGTGCTAGCAACGCGGGGACGCAGTTCTTC. It translates to CSASNAGTQFF.

The V and J genes are TRBV19 and TRBJ2-5; possible D gene TRBD2, 6 bases. CDR1 and CDR2 (germline): LNHDA, SQIVND (reference sequence). The CDR3 has 14 amino acids. V lost 7 bases to trimming and J lost 9 bases, with 21 bases between them. The CDR3 sequence: CASTVAGRSGAQYF. The CDR3, as DNA: TGTGCCAGTACGGTCGCCGGGCGGTCGGGAGCCCAGTACTTC.

The chain carries TRBV5-1 and TRBJ2-3, with a tentative D call TRBD2 (6 bases). The CDR3 runs 14 residues. Trimming left V 7 bases short and J 2 bases short, with 14 bases between. The germline CDR1 and CDR2 sequences are SGHRS and YFSETQ. This CDR3 is CASRTTSNTDTQYF. CDR3 in DNA: TGCGCCAGCCGGACTACTAGCAACACAGATACGCAGTATTTT.

The V gene is TRBV27, the J gene TRBJ2-2, with TRBD2 matching over 7 bases. Germline assignment: CDR1 MNHEY and CDR2 SMNVEV (reference sequence). CDR3 length: 18 residues. The J segment lost 2 bases and the V segment lost 5 bases, leaving 14 bases of the junction unmatched. The CDR3 loop is CASSPPRGGSLNTGELFF. Here the CDR3 DNA reads TGTGCCAGCAGTCCGCCCAGAGGCGGGAGTTTAAACACCGGGGAGCTGTTTTTT.